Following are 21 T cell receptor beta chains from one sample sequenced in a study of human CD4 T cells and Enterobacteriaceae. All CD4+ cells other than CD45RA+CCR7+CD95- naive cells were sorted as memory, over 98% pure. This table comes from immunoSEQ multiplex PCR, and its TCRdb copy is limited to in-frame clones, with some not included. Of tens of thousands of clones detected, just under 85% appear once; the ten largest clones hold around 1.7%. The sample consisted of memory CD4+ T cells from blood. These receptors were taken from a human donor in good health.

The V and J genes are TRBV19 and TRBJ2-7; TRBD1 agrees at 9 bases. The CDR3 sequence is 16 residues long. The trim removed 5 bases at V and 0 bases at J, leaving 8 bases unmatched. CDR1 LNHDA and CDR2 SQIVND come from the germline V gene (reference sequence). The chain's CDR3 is CASSPGTGTSSYEQYF. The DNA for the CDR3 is TGTGCCAGTAGTCCCGGGACAGGGACAAGCTCCTACGAGCAGTACTTC.

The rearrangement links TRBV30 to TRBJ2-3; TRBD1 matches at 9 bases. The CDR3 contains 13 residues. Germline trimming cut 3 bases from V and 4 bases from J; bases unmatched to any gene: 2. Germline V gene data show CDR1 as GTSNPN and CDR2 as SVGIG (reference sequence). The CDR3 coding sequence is TGTGCCTGGAGACGACAGGGGGCAGATACGCAGTATTTT. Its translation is CAWRRQGADTQYF. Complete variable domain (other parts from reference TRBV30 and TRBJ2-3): SQTIHQWPATLVQPVGSPLSLECTVEGTSNPNLYWYRQAAGRGLQLLFYSVGIGQISSEVPQNLSASRPQDRQFILSSKKLLLSDSGFYLCAWRRQGADTQYFGPGTRLTVL.

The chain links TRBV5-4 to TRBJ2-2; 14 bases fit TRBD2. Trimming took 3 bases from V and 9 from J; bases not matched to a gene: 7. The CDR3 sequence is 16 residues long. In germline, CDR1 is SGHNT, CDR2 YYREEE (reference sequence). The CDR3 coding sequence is TGTGCCAGCAGCTCTCGGACTAGCGGGAGGTCCAGGGAGCTGTTTTTT. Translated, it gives CASSSRTSGRSRELFF. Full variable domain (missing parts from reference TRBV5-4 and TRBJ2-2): ETGVTQSPTHLIKTRGQQVTLRCSSQSGHNTVSWYQQALGQGPQFIFQYYREEENGRGNFPPRFSGLQFPNYSSELNVNALELDDSALYLCASSSRTSGRSRELFFGEGSRLTVL.

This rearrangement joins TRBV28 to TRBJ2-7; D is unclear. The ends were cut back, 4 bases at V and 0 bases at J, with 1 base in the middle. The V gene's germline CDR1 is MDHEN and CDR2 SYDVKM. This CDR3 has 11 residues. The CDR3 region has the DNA TGTGCCAGCAGTTCCTCCTACGAGCAGTACTTC. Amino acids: CASSSSYEQYF.

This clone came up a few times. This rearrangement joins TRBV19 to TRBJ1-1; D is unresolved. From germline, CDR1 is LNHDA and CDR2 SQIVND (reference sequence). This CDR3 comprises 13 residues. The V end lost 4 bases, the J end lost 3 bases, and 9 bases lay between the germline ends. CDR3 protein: CASSTRQDTEAFF. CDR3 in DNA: TGTGCCAGTAGTACCAGACAAGACACTGAAGCTTTCTTT.

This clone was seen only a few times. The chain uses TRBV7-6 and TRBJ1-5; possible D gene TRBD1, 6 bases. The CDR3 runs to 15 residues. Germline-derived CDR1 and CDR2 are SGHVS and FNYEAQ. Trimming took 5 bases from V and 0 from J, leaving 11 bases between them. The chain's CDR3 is CASSPEQGSNQPQHF. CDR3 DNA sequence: TGTGCCAGCAGCCCAGAACAGGGTAGCAATCAGCCCCAGCATTTT.

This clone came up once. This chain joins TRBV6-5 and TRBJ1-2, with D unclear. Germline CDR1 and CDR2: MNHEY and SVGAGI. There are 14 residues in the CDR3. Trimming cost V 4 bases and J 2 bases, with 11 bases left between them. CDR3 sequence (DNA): TGTGCCAGCAGTTCAGATTACGTGAACTATGGCTACACCTTC. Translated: CASSSDYVNYGYTF.

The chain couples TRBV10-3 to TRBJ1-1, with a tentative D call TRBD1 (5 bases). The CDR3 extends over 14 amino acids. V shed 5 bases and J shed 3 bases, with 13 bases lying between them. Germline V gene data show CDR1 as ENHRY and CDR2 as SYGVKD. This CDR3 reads CAISTEPGDTEAFF. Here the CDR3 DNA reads TGTGCCATCAGTACGGAGCCGGGGGACACTGAAGCTTTCTTT.

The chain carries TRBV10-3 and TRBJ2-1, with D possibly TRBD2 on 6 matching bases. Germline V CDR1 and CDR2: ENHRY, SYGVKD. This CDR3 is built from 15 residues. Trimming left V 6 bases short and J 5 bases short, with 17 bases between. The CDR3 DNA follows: TGTGCCATCAGGCAGCGGAGGGAAGAGAACAATGAGCAGTTCTTC. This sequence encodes CAIRQRREENNEQFF.

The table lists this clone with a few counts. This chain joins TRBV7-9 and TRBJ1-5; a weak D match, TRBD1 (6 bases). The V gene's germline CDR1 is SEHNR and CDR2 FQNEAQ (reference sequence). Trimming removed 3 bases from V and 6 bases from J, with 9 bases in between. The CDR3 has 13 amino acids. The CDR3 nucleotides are TGTGCCAGCAGCTTGGACAGTCTTCAGCCCCAGCATTTT. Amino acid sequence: CASSLDSLQPQHF.

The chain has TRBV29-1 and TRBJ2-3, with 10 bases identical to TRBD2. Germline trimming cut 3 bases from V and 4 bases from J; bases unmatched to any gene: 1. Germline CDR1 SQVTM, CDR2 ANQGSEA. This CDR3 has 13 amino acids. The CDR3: CSVDTSGADTQYF. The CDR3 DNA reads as TGCAGCGTTGATACTAGCGGGGCAGATACGCAGTATTTT.

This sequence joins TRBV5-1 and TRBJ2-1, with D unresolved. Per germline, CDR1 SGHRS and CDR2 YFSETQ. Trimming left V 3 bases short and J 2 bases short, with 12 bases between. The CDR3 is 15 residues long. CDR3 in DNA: TGCGCCAGCAGCTCCGGAACAAGTACCTACAATGAGCAGTTCTTC. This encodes CASSSGTSTYNEQFF. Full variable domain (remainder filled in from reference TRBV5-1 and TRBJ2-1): KAGVTQTPRYLIKTRGQQVTLSCSPISGHRSVSWYQQTPGQGLQFLFEYFSETQRNKGNFPGRFSGRQFSNSRSEMNVSTLELGDSALYLCASSSGTSTYNEQFFGPGTRLTVL.

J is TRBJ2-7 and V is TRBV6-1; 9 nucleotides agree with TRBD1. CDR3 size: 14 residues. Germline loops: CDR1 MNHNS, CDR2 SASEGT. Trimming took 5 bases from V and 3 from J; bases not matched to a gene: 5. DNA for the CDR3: TGTGCCAGCAGTAAGGGGACAGGGAACTACGAGCAGTACTTC. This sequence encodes CASSKGTGNYEQYF.

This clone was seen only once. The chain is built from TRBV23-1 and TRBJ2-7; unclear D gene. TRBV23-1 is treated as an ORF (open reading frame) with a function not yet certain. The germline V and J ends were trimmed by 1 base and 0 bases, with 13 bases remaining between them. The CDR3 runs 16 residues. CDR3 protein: CASSQWRHCFSYEQYF. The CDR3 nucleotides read TGCGCCAGCAGTCAATGGAGACACTGCTTCTCCTACGAGCAGTACTTC.

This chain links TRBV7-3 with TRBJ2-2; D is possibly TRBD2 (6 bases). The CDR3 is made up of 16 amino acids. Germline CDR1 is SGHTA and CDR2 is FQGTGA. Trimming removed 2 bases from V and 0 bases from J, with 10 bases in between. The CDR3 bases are TGTGCCAGCAGCTTAGTGGGAGGTTCGAACACCGGGGAGCTGTTTTTT. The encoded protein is CASSLVGGSNTGELFF. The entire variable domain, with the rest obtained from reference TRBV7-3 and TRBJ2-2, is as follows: GAGVSQTPSNKVTEKGKYVELRCDPISGHTALYWYRQSLGQGPEFLIYFQGTGAADDSGLPNDRFFAVRPEGSVSTLKIQRTERGDSAVYLCASSLVGGSNTGELFFGEGSRLTVL.

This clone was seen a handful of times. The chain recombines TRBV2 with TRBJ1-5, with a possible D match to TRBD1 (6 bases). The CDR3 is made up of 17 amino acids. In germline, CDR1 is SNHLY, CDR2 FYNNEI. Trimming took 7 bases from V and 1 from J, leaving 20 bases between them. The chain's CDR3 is CASKRVALRGSNQPQHF. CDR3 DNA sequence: TGTGCCAGCAAGAGAGTTGCCCTTAGGGGGAGCAATCAGCCCCAGCATTTT.

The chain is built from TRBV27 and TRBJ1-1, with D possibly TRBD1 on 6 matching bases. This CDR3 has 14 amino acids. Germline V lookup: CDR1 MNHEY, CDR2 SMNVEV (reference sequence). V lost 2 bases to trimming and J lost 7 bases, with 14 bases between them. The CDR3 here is CASSLKITGYEAFF. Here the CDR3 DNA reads TGTGCCAGCAGTTTAAAAATAACAGGGTATGAAGCTTTCTTT.

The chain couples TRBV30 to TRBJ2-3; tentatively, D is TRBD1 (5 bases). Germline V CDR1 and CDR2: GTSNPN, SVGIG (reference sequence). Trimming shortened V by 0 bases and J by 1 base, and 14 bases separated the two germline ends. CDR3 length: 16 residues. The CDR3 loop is CAWSVQTVLGTDTQYF. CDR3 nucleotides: TGTGCCTGGAGTGTACAGACAGTCCTAGGCACAGATACGCAGTATTTT.

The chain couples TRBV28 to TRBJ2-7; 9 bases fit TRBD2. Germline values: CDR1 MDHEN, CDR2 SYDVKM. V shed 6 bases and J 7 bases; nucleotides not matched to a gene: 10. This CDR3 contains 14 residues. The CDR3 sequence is CASRNSGSDREQYF. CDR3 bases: TGTGCCAGCAGGAATAGCGGGAGCGATCGAGAGCAGTACTTC.

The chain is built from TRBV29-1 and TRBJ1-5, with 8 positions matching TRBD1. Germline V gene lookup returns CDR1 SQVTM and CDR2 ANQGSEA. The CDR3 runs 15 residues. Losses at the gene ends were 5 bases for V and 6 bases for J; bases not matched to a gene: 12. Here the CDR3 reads CSVQVQGARGQPQHF. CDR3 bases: TGCAGCGTTCAGGTTCAGGGGGCGCGGGGTCAGCCCCAGCATTTT.

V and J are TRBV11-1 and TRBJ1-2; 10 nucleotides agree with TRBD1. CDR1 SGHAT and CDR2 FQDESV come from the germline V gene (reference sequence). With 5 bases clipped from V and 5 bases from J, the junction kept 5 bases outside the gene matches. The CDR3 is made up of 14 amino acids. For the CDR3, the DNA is TGTGCCAGCAGCCCGACAGGGGGCTCTTATGGCTACACCTTC. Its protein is CASSPTGGSYGYTF.